In this sample, the clone carrying this T cell receptor (beta chain) turned up a few times. What it binds is not known. Per the germline V gene, CDR1 is MDHEN and CDR2 is SYDVKM. The CDR3 is 15 residues long. V lost 4 bases and J 1 base, leaving 13 bases between the germline ends. This entry belongs to a study of T cell responses to AZD1222 COVID-19 vaccine. Study-level findings and limits: Repertoires were obtained only post-peak T cell response.

Libraries were prepared by immunoSEQ multiplex PCR; TCRdb keeps only in-frame clonotypes and omits some of them. The repertoire includes under 200,000 clones, 75% to 95% of them detected once, and approximately 4% sits in the top ten. Source: peripheral blood, taken on day 0 of AZD1222 vaccination. The receptor's source is an adult in good health. The genes are TRBV28 and TRBJ1-1; perhaps TRBD1 as D (5 bases). The CDR3 region is CASSSFGGGNTEAFF. The DNA for the CDR3 is TGTGCCAGCAGTTCCTTCGGGGGTGGGAACACTGAAGCTTTCTTT.